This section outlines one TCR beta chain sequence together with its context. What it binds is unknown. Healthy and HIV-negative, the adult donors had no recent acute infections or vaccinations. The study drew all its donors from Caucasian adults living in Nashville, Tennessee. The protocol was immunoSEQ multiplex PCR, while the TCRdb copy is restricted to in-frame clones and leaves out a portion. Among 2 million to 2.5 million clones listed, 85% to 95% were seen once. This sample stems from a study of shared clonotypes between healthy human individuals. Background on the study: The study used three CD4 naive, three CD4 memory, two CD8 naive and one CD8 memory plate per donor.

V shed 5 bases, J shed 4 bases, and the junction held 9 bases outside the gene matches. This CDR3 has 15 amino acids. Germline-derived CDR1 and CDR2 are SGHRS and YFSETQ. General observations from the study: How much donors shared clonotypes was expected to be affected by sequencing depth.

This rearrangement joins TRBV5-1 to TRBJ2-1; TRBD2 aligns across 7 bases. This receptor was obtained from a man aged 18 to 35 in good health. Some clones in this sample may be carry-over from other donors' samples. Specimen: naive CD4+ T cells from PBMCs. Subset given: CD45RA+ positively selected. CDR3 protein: CASSPGLGGYNEQFF. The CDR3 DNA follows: TGCGCCAGCAGTCCCGGACTAGGCGGGTACAATGAGCAGTTCTTC.